This note documents a single T cell receptor beta chain sequence. The antigen is undetermined. Profiling relied on immunoSEQ multiplex PCR, and the TCRdb table lists in-frame clones only, not all of them. Found here are some 180,000 clones, 85% to 95% of them singletons; the top ten hold more than 0.85%. The record originates from a study of T cell responses to AZD1222 COVID-19 vaccine. V was clipped by 1 base and J by 4 bases, with 16 bases between them. Per germline, CDR1 LGHDT and CDR2 YNNKEL (reference sequence). The CDR3 runs to 17 residues. Whole-study findings and limits: Across spike, vaccine-associated CD4 TCRs were found, dominant at 160-218 and 743-854. Baseline seropositivity characterized only six AZD1222 recipients. The donor group comprised mostly white British people and more females; the analysis possibly underestimated clonal diversity.

Material: peripheral blood, obtained 28 days after the second dose of the MenACWY control vaccine. The genes are TRBV3-1 (or the pseudogene TRBV3-2) and TRBJ2-2; possibly TRBD2 for D (6 bases). The TCR sequence derives from an adult who received the MenACWY meningococcal vaccine as a control. The CDR3 DNA is TGTGCCAGCAGCCAAGGGGGTCTAGCGAGCAGCACCGGGGAGCTGTTTTTT. Its translation is CASSQGGLASSTGELFF.